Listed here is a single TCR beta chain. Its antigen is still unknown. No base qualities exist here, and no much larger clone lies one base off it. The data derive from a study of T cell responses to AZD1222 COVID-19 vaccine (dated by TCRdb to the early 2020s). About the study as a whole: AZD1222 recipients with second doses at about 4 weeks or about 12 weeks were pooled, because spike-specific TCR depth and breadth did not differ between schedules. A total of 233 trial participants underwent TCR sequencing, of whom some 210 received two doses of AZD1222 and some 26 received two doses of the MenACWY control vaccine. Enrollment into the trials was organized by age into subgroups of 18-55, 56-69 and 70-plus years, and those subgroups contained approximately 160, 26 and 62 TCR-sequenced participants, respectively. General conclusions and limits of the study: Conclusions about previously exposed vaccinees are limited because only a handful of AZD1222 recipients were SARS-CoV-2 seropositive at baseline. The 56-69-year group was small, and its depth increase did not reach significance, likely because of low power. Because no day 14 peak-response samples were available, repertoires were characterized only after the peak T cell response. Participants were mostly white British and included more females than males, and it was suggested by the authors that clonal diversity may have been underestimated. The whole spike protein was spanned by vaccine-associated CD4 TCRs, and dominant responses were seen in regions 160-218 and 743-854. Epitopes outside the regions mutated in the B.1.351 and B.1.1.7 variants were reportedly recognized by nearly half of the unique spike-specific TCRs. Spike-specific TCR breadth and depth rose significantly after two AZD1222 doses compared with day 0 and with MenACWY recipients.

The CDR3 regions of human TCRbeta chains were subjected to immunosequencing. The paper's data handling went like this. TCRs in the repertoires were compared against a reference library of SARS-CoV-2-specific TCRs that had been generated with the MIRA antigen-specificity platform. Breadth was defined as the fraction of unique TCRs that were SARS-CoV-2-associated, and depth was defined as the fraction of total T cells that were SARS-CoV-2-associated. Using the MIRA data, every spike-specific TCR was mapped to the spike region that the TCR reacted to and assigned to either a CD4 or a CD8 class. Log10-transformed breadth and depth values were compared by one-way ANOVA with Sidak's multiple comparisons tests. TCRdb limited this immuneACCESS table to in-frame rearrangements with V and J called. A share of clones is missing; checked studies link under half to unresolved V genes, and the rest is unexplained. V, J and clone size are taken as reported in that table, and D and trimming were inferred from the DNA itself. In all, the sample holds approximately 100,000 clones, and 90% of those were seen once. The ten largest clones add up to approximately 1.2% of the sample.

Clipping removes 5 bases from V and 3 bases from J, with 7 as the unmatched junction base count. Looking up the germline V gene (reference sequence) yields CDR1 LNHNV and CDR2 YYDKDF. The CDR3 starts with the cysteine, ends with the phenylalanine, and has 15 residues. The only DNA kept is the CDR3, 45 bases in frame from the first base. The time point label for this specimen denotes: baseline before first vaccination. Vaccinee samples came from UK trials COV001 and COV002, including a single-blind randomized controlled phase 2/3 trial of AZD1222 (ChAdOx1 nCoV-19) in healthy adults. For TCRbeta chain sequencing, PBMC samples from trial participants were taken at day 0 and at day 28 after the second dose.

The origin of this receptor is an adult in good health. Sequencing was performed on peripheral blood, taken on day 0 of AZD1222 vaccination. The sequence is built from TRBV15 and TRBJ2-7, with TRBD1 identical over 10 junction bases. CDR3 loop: CATSAWDRGSYEQYF. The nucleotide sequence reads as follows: TGTGCCACCAGCGCCTGGGACAGGGGTAGCTACGAGCAGTACTTC. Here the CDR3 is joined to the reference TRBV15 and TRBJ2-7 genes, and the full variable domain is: DAMVIQNPRYQVTQFGKPVTLSCSQTLNHNVMYWYQQKSSQAPKLLFHYYDKDFNNEADTPDNFQSRRPNTSFCFLDIRSPGLGDTAMYLCATSAWDRGSYEQYFGPGTRLTVT.